The 29 T cell receptor beta chains presented below share a single source sample, sequenced in a study of CD8 T cells in Susac syndrome. Random hexamers primed reverse transcription of 0.5 to 1 ug RNA. In TCRdb, the immunoSEQ multiplex PCR reads were re-called with MiXCR into one record per CDR3 protein. The sample holds tens of thousands of distinct CDR3 sequences, 85% to 95% seen once. The sample taken for sequencing was CD8+ T cells from PBMCs. The source is a human donor in good health.

The gene calls are TRBV27 and TRBJ2-5; D possibly corresponds to TRBD1 (5 bases). The germline gives CDR1 MNHEY, CDR2 SMNVEV (reference sequence). Trimming shortened V by 4 bases and J by 5 bases, and 14 bases separated the two germline ends. This CDR3 is 14 amino acids long. This CDR3 reads CASSSRLGRETQYF. DNA for the CDR3: TGTGCCAGCAGTTCGAGACTGGGGCGGGAGACCCAGTACTTC.

This chain links TRBV2 with TRBJ2-5; D is possibly TRBD1 (6 bases). V lost 7 bases and J 1 base, leaving 10 bases between the germline ends. Germline lookup yields CDR1 SNHLY and CDR2 FYNNEI. The CDR3 runs 13 residues. Here the CDR3 reads CASIGQLQETQYF. DNA for the CDR3: TGTGCCAGCATTGGACAGCTCCAAGAGACCCAGTACTTC.

The chain recombines TRBV27 with TRBJ1-6; D is ambiguous. CDR1 and CDR2 from the germline V gene are MNHEY and SMNVEV (reference sequence). There are 13 residues in the CDR3. The V gene lost 4 bases and the J gene lost 9 bases, with 10 bases spanning the gap. The CDR3 DNA reads as TGTGCCAGCAGTTCCATGGTGGGTTCACCCCTCCACTTT. This gives the protein CASSSMVGSPLHF.

This clonotype was seen once. V is TRBV27 and J is TRBJ2-7, with D possibly matching TRBD1 (6 bases). This CDR3 is 13 amino acids long. Trimming removed 2 bases at V and 4 bases at J, with 9 bases between. Germline-derived CDR1 and CDR2 are MNHEY and SMNVEV (reference sequence). The CDR3 region has the DNA TGTGCCAGCAGTTTAACAGGGAAATACGAGCAGTACTTC. This codes for CASSLTGKYEQYF.

This chain links TRBV18 with TRBJ1-2, with D perhaps matching TRBD1 (6 bases). Per germline, CDR1 KGHSH and CDR2 LQKENI. This CDR3 contains 15 residues. Trimming took off 4 bases at V and 3 bases at J, with 15 bases between the two ends. The CDR3: CASSLSESGDYGYTF. The CDR3 DNA follows: TGTGCCAGCTCACTTTCCGAGTCAGGGGACTATGGCTACACCTTC.

V usage is TRBV15 and J usage is TRBJ2-1; no firm D call. The CDR3 loop spans 14 amino acids. Germline-derived CDR1 and CDR2 are LNHNV and YYDKDF (reference sequence). Trimming removed 1 base at V and 5 bases at J, with 9 bases between. The CDR3 region has the DNA TGTGCCACCAGCAGAGGAAGGCAGGACAATGAGCAGTTCTTC. It is translated as CATSRGRQDNEQFF.

This rearrangement joins TRBV6-1 to TRBJ1-1; D may be TRBD1 (6 bases). Germline V gene lookup returns CDR1 MNHNS and CDR2 SASEGT. Trimming left V 5 bases short and J 0 bases short, with 19 bases between. The CDR3 totals 17 residues. This CDR3 reads CASSPTTGALMNTEAFF. Written as DNA, the CDR3 is TGTGCCAGCAGTCCCACGACAGGCGCACTCATGAACACTGAAGCTTTCTTT.

The J gene is TRBJ2-1, the V gene TRBV9; 10 bases agree with TRBD2. Per the germline V gene, CDR1 is SGDLS and CDR2 is YYNGEE. V lost 3 bases, J lost 8 bases, and 11 bases stayed unmatched. The CDR3 extends over 16 amino acids. CDR3 sequence: CASSDGTSEGVDEQFF. The CDR3 region has the DNA TGTGCCAGCAGCGATGGGACTAGCGAAGGTGTAGATGAGCAGTTCTTC. Supplemented by reference TRBV9 and TRBJ2-1, the full variable domain reads DSGVTQTPKHLITATGQRVTLRCSPRSGDLSVYWYQQSLDQGLQFLIQYYNGEERAKGNILERFSAQQFPDLHSELNLSSLELGDSALYFCASSDGTSEGVDEQFFGPGTRLTVL.

The chain uses TRBV19 and TRBJ2-7, with D uncertain. This CDR3 region has 16 residues. Germline CDR1 LNHDA, CDR2 SQIVND (reference sequence). Trimming pared 3 bases from V and 6 bases from J, leaving 21 bases between. The CDR3 sequence is CASSMVDDAATREQYF. The CDR3 DNA follows: TGTGCCAGTAGTATGGTGGACGACGCAGCGACCCGCGAGCAGTACTTC.

J is TRBJ2-3 and V is TRBV9; TRBD2 is a possible D gene (5 bases). Trimming cost V 6 bases and J 4 bases, with 18 bases left between them. The CDR3 sequence is 15 residues long. Germline CDR1 SGDLS, CDR2 YYNGEE. CDR3 nucleotides: TGTGCCAGCATCGACCTTCTAGCCGGGGCAGATACGCAGTATTTT. Protein: CASIDLLAGADTQYF.

The rearrangement links TRBV27 to TRBJ1-6; D unresolved. The CDR3 is made up of 13 amino acids. Germline lookup yields CDR1 MNHEY and CDR2 SMNVEV (reference sequence). The V end lost 6 bases, the J end lost 7 bases, and 10 bases lay between the germline ends. The CDR3 reads CASRGNMNSPLHF. The CDR3 bases are TGTGCCAGCAGGGGAAATATGAATTCACCCCTCCACTTT.

The chain recombines TRBV9 with TRBJ1-1; D remains ambiguous. Deletions cut 5 bases from V and 1 base from J, with 9 bases between. The CDR3 has 13 residues. CDR1 and CDR2 (germline): SGDLS, YYNGEE. The CDR3 DNA reads as TGTGCCAGCAGTAGAGGAGGGAACACTGAAGCTTTCTTT. This encodes CASSRGGNTEAFF.

The chain links TRBV7-9 to TRBJ2-3; TRBD2 matches 10 bases. CDR3 size: 17 residues. From germline, CDR1 is SEHNR and CDR2 FQNEAQ (reference sequence). Trimming at V came to 3 bases and at J to 7 bases, leaving 13 bases not matched to a gene. DNA of the CDR3: TGTGCCAGCAGCTTGGGATCCGGGACTAGCGTAATAAATACGCAGTATTTT. Encoded protein: CASSLGSGTSVINTQYF.

The chain joins TRBV7-9 to TRBJ1-1, with D possibly being TRBD1 (5 bases). Trimming took 8 bases from V and 4 from J, leaving 11 bases between them. The length of the CDR3 is 12 residues. Per germline, CDR1 SEHNR and CDR2 FQNEAQ (reference sequence). The CDR3 sequence is CASLGVATEAFF. The CDR3 region has the DNA TGTGCCAGCCTGGGGGTAGCCACTGAAGCTTTCTTT.

The chain joins TRBV7-2 to TRBJ2-1, with D hard to call. CDR3 length: 14 residues. With 5 bases removed from V and 9 bases from J, the gap between germline ends came to 17 bases. Germline loops: CDR1 SGHTA, CDR2 FQGNSA. As DNA, the CDR3 is TGTGCCAGCAGCCCACCAAGGACCTCGGGTGAGCAGTTCTTC. Translated, it gives CASSPPRTSGEQFF.

The J gene is TRBJ1-1, the V gene TRBV15, with TRBD1 matching over 7 bases. There are 11 residues in the CDR3. The germline gives CDR1 LNHNV, CDR2 YYDKDF (reference sequence). The trim removed 10 bases at V and 6 bases at J, leaving 5 bases unmatched. The CDR3 DNA sequence: TGTGCCATTCAGGGGGTGGCTGAAGCTTTCTTT. It encodes CAIQGVAEAFF.

The chain has TRBV7-9 and TRBJ1-2; a weak D match, TRBD1 (5 bases). V gave up 0 bases and J gave up 4 bases, with 15 bases separating them. This CDR3 region has 16 residues. Germline assignment: CDR1 SEHNR and CDR2 FQNEAQ (reference sequence). CDR3 coding DNA: TGTGCCAGCAGCTTAGCCGACAGAGGGCTTTCCTATGGCTACACCTTC. Translated: CASSLADRGLSYGYTF.

The chain recombines TRBV29-1 with TRBJ1-2; 9 nucleotides match TRBD1. CDR1 SQVTM and CDR2 ANQGSEA come from the germline V gene. CDR3 size: 14 residues. V gave up 6 bases and J gave up 8 bases; unmatched junction bases: 13. CDR3 in DNA: TGCAGCGTAGATCCGGGACAGGGTCCCAGAGGCTACACCTTC. Its protein product is CSVDPGQGPRGYTF.

The chain couples TRBV24-1 to TRBJ2-2; D is unclear. The CDR3 length is 12 residues. The V gene's germline CDR1 is KGHDR and CDR2 SFDVKD. V gave up 4 bases and J gave up 8 bases, with 7 bases separating them. The CDR3 DNA reads TGTGCCACCAGTGACGCGATGGGGGAGCTGTTTTTT. Translating it yields CATSDAMGELFF.

The chain has TRBV13 and TRBJ1-2, with D hard to call. The CDR3 is 15 residues long. Trimming took off 5 bases at V and 0 bases at J, with 13 bases between the two ends. Germline loops: CDR1 PRHDT, CDR2 FYEKMQ (reference sequence). DNA of the CDR3: TGTGCCAGCAGCAAGAGGAGGGTATCTAACTATGGCTACACCTTC. Its protein is CASSKRRVSNYGYTF.

In nucleotides, the CDR3 is TGCGCCAGCAGCCAAGATCCCTCAGGGGAGTCCTATAATTCACCCCTCCACTTT. Translating gives CASSQDPSGESYNSPLHF. This rearrangement joins TRBV4-3 to TRBJ1-6; D might be TRBD1 (6 bases). This CDR3 has 18 residues. V shed 0 bases and J shed 1 base, with 13 bases lying between them. Germline-derived CDR1 and CDR2 are LGHNA and YSLEER.

This clonotype was recorded only once. The CDR3 bases are TGTGCCAGCAGTTTCCGGGGACAGGTGAACACTGAAGCTTTCTTT. Its protein is CASSFRGQVNTEAFF. The rearrangement joins TRBV28 to TRBJ1-1; TRBD1 aligns across 8 bases. J was trimmed by 0 bases and V by 3 bases; bases with no gene match: 3. The CDR3 contains 15 residues. CDR1 is MDHEN and CDR2 is SYDVKM in the germline V gene.

The CDR3 protein is CSALGGADGYTF. The CDR3 nucleotides are TGCAGCGCTCTCGGGGGGGCAGATGGCTACACCTTC. The chain couples TRBV29-1 to TRBJ1-2, with D possibly TRBD1 on 6 matching bases. V lost 7 bases, J lost 6 bases, and 15 bases lay in between. The CDR3 sequence is 12 residues long. The germline V gene has CDR1 SQVTM and CDR2 ANQGSEA.

This chain joins TRBV4-3 and TRBJ2-7; TRBD1 aligns across 7 bases. The CDR3 is made up of 15 amino acids. CDR1 is LGHNA and CDR2 is YSLEER in the germline V gene. V lost 0 bases to trimming and J lost 3 bases; unmatched junction nucleotides: 5. The CDR3 loop reads CASSQEGPGGYEQYF. DNA for the CDR3: TGCGCCAGCAGCCAAGAAGGCCCAGGGGGCTACGAGCAGTACTTC.

CDR3 sequence reads: CASSAGMGSYEQYV. CDR3 nucleotide sequence: TGTGCCAGTAGTGCGGGCATGGGGTCCTACGAGCAGTACGTC. This chain links TRBV19 with TRBJ2-7; TRBD2 is a possible D gene (5 bases). The CDR3 covers 14 residues. Per the germline V gene, CDR1 is LNHDA and CDR2 is SQIVND (reference sequence). V was shortened by 5 bases and J by 1 base, with 12 bases between the two germline ends.

The CDR3 DNA reads as TGCGCCAGCAGCCAGAGGCAGGATGGCTACACCTTC. Amino acids: CASSQRQDGYTF. The rearrangement joins TRBV4-1 to TRBJ1-2; D is unresolved. The CDR3 consists of 12 residues. Germline CDR1 and CDR2: MGHRA and YSYEKL. Trimming shortened V by 3 bases and J by 6 bases, and 8 bases separated the two germline ends.

The V and J genes are TRBV12-3 or TRBV12-4 and TRBJ1-2, with 9 bases matching TRBD1. This CDR3 is 14 amino acids long. Germline trimming cut 5 bases from V and 3 bases from J; bases unmatched to any gene: 4. CDR3 in DNA: TGTGCCAGCAGTGCGACAGGGGGGTACTATGGCTACACCTTC. This sequence encodes CASSATGGYYGYTF.

The V gene is TRBV5-4, the J gene TRBJ2-7, with D perhaps matching TRBD2 (5 bases). Germline loops: CDR1 SGHNT, CDR2 YYREEE (reference sequence). The V end lost 2 bases, the J end lost 2 bases, and 5 bases lay between the germline ends. The CDR3 has 12 amino acids. CDR3 DNA: TGTGCCAGCAGCTTCGGGGCCTACGAGCAGTACTTC. It codes for CASSFGAYEQYF.

This chain links TRBV7-8 with TRBJ1-1; no firm D call. Germline-derived CDR1 and CDR2 are SGHVS and FQNEAQ. Deletions cut 3 bases from V and 1 base from J, with 6 bases between. CDR3 length: 13 amino acids. CDR3 DNA: TGTGCCAGCAGCTTCAGTTCGAACACTGAAGCTTTCTTT. Translated: CASSFSSNTEAFF.